The clone carrying this TCR beta chain has a handful of counts. This entry comes from a study of blood T cells in healthy people across ages. Germline V gives CDR1 DFQATT, CDR2 SNEGSKA (reference sequence). The CDR3 spans 14 residues. It was with a sample-barcoded 5' primer and a J-beta primer mix that a second PCR of about 6 to 12 cycles was run. The authors tagged each cDNA molecule using a template-switch adaptor with 12 random nucleotides. Any given sample supplied a minimum of 2.5 million CDR3-containing paired-end reads. One entry per CDR3 protein, called by TCRdb with MiXCR from the 5' RACE reads. This table holds around 650,000 distinct CDR3 sequences, around 41% found once.

Input material: blood. This chain uses TRBV20-1 with TRBJ2-7; tentatively, D is TRBD1 or TRBD2 (6 bases each). The J call may be mistaken, given a closer DNA end match to TRBJ2-5. The receptor's source is a man older than 75 in good health. This CDR3 reads CSASDARGRETQYF. As DNA, the CDR3 is TGCAGTGCCTCTGACGCCCGGGGGCGTGAGACCCAGTACTTC.